This paragraph reports one T cell receptor beta chain. The data are from a study of blood T cell repertoires in COVID-19. Authors' data handling: Quantification of nucleated cells was approximated via reference gene primer amplification. Assay: immunoSEQ multiplex PCR; the TCRdb copy retains only in-frame clones and omits some. That table furnishes V, J and clone size, whereas the DNA furnished D and trimming. The sample lists under 200,000 clones; roughly 84% were seen once. Participants spanned ages about 18 to 95 years and resided in roughly 26 US areas. Recovered status applied to Cohort 3 donors who had two consecutive negative PCRs. It also applied to those with clearance or with symptom resolution. V was pared by 0 bases and J by 5 bases, with 4 bases of the junction left unmatched. The CDR3 totals 15 residues. Germline values: CDR1 MNHNS, CDR2 SASEGT.

This rearrangement joins TRBV6-1 to TRBJ2-1, with TRBD2 identical over 7 bases. This receptor was taken from a woman aged 50 to 65 who had recovered from COVID-19. Sequencing was performed on PBMCs or T cells enriched from blood (not recorded which). The DNA for the CDR3 is TGTGCCAGCAGTGAAGCGGCTAGCGGTCACAATGAGCAGTTCTTC. Translating it yields CASSEAASGHNEQFF.